The clone carrying this T cell receptor (beta chain) has just a few counts. Its antigen is not identified. The data were produced by immunoSEQ multiplex PCR, yet TCRdb's version contains in-frame clones alone and is incomplete. Of 50,000 to 80,000 clones listed, 90% are singletons. This record belongs to a study of graft-versus-host responses after intestinal transplantation. The wider study: Induction with anti-thymocyte globulin, then tacrolimus and steroids for about 3 years, was given to all recipients. Findings of the study overall: The marrow of recipients harbored GvH clones, and ileum or blood showed some of them first. Individuals carrying graft-donor T cell macrochimerism showed high graft-versus-host to host-versus-graft clonal ratios in allografts. Early after transplant, HvG declines were associated with peak levels of circulating GvH clones.

The CDR3 loop spans 14 amino acids. The germline V and J ends were trimmed by 1 base and 2 bases, with 6 bases remaining between them. CDR1 is MNHEY, CDR2 SMNVEV, per germline (reference sequence). Sequences were derived from unstimulated CD8+ T cells sorted from spleen or lymph node cells, sampled before transplant. This rearrangement joins TRBV27 to TRBJ1-5; D is unresolved. The clonotype originates from a human donor who was the organ donor for an intestinal transplant. The CDR3 sequence is CASSLYIGNQPQHF. CDR3 bases: TGTGCCAGCAGTTTATACATTGGCAATCAGCCCCAGCATTTT.